A single sample gave rise to the 3 T cell receptor beta chains below, sequenced in a study of Graves' ophthalmopathy and Graves' hyperthyroidism. RNA transcripts yielded amplified TCR beta CDR3 regions. An initial RT-PCR round employing HTBI primers preceded a second-round multiplex PCR. TCRdb called the multiplex PCR reads again in MiXCR, with one record for every CDR3 protein. In the table there are 220,000 or so distinct CDR3 sequences, 20% to 25% of which are singletons. The sample consisted of peripheral blood. These receptors were collected from a woman aged 50 to 60 with Graves' ophthalmopathy.

This clonotype was observed many times. The chain has TRBV5-1 and TRBJ2-4; 8 positions agree with TRBD2. The germline gives CDR1 SGHRS, CDR2 YFSETQ. CDR3 length: 13 residues. The ends lost 5 bases at V and 10 bases at J; junction bases unmatched: 8. This CDR3 is CASSLRGGRIQYF. The CDR3 DNA sequence: TGCGCCAGCAGTCTCCGGGGCGGGAGGATTCAGTACTTC. The full variable domain, in which reference TRBV5-1 and TRBJ2-4 provide the parts outside the CDR3, is KAGVTQTPRYLIKTRGQQVTLSCSPISGHRSVSWYQQTPGQGLQFLFEYFSETQRNKGNFPGRFSGRQFSNSRSEMNVSTLELGDSALYLCASSLRGGRIQYFGAGTRLSVL.

This clonotype was counted a single time. V is TRBV6-1 and J is TRBJ2-7; 14 bases fit TRBD2. The junction had 4 bases not matched to a gene; V was cut back by 6 bases and J by 6 bases. The V gene's germline CDR1 is MNHNS and CDR2 SASEGT. The CDR3 covers 14 residues. CDR3 in amino acids: CASSKGLAGVEQYF. The CDR3 DNA is TGTGCCAGCAGCAAGGGACTAGCGGGAGTCGAGCAGTACTTC.

At least ten counts were recorded for this clonotype. The rearrangement uses TRBV6-5 and TRBJ1-2; D is unresolved. Germline V CDR1 and CDR2: MNHEY, SVGAGI. The CDR3 spans 15 residues. The V end was cut by 2 bases, the J end by 4 bases, with 14 bases between. The CDR3 loop reads CASSYGSPELYGYTF. CDR3 nucleotide sequence: TGTGCCAGCAGTTACGGGAGCCCCGAACTCTATGGCTACACCTTC.